This TCR beta chain stems from a study of PD-L1 blockade in urothelial cancer. Regarding the study as a whole: Clones that were tumor-associated expanded more in the blood of durable-benefit patients at 3 weeks.

Time point specified: pretreatment peripheral blood. A word on this clone: Its antigen is not known.

Sequencing was performed with immunoSEQ multiplex PCR; in TCRdb, only in-frame clones are kept and a portion is missing. The sample has about 45,000 clones, around nine tenths seen once. The sequence was collected from a donor at least 40 years old with urothelial cancer. This specimen was PBMCs, taken around atezolizumab (anti-PD-L1) treatment.

The CDR3 DNA is TGTGCCAGCAGCTCGGGGGGCAGGAGAAGCAATCAGCCCCAGCATTTT. Translating it yields CASSSGGRRSNQPQHF. This chain links TRBV6-6 with TRBJ1-5, with D possibly TRBD1 on 6 matching bases. Deletions cut 6 bases from V and 1 base from J, with 16 bases between. The germline gives CDR1 MNHNY, CDR2 SVGAGI (reference sequence). The CDR3 is 16 amino acids.